The rows below give T cell receptor beta chains drawn from one sample of a study of cytomegalovirus exposure and HLA in healthy donors. Profiling relied on immunoSEQ multiplex PCR, and the TCRdb table lists in-frame clones only, not all of them. The sample contains about 140,000 clones, 60% to 80% of which appear only once. The sample was PBMCs. All receptors come from a woman between 40 and 50 years old in good health and CMV-seronegative. The CDR3 runs from the conserved cysteine through the conserved F or W. The D gene is left open where the match is weak. Expanded clones get a size class; other rows say once, few or many, or leave the size out.

>NA|few|TRBJ1-1|TRBV5-6
CASSFPSGAEAFF
TGTGCCAGCAGCTTCCCCTCAGGGGCTGAAGCTTTCTTT
>TRBD2|once|TRBJ2-7|TRBV7-9
CASSLGLAERDEQYF
TGTGCCAGCAGCTTAGGACTAGCGGAACGGGACGAGCAGTACTTC
>NA|NA|TRBJ1-1|TRBV2
CASRNRRNTEAFF
TGTGCCAGCAGAAATAGAAGGAACACTGAAGCTTTCTTT
>TRBD2|NA|TRBJ2-1|TRBV10-2
CASRRLAGVYNEQFF
TGCGCCAGCAGGCGACTGGCGGGGGTCTACAATGAGCAGTTCTTC
>TRBD1|NA|TRBJ1-1|TRBV11-2
CASSKLTGHTEAFF
TGTGCCAGCAGCAAACTGACAGGGCACACTGAAGCTTTCTTT
>NA|NA|TRBJ1-2|TRBV5-5
CASSLTPTDVYGYTF
TGTGCCAGCAGCTTGACCCCGACTGACGTTTACGGCTACACCTTC
>TRBD1|NA|TRBJ2-7|TRBV5-6
CASSLWDRAGEQYF
TGTGCCAGCAGCTTGTGGGACAGGGCGGGCGAGCAGTACTTC
>NA|NA|TRBJ2-1|TRBV9
CASSATSDWYEQFF
TGTGCCAGCAGCGCGACTAGTGATTGGTATGAGCAGTTCTTC
>TRBD1|few|TRBJ2-1|TRBV27
CASITTRGPYNEQFF
TGTGCCAGCATTACGACCAGGGGGCCCTACAATGAGCAGTTCTTC
>TRBD2|NA|TRBJ2-3|TRBV4-2
CASSPYLAGGLTQYF
TGTGCCAGCAGCCCCTATCTAGCGGGGGGGCTCACGCAGTATTTT
>NA|NA|TRBJ2-1|TRBV10-3
CAISEVSGGGSYNEQFF
TGTGCCATCAGTGAGGTCAGCGGCGGAGGGTCCTACAATGAGCAGTTCTTC
>TRBD2|NA|TRBJ2-1|TRBV10-3
CAISPAASGRSNEQFF
TGTGCCATCAGCCCTGCGGCTAGCGGGAGGTCGAATGAGCAGTTCTTC
>TRBD2|NA|TRBJ2-5|TRBV7-9
CASSESYSGIGETQYF
TGTGCCAGCAGCGAGTCATATAGCGGGATTGGGGAGACCCAGTACTTC
>NA|NA|TRBJ2-2|TRBV4-1
CASSPGQGGTGELFF
TGCGCCAGCAGCCCCGGCCAGGGAGGCACCGGGGAGCTGTTTTTT